These T cell receptor beta chains were read from a single sample in a study of T-cell reconstitution after alpha-beta-depleted transplantation in children. TCRdb itself ran the PCR reads through MiXCR, one entry per CDR3 protein. The sample includes 400,000 to 550,000 distinct CDR3 sequences, roughly a tenth of them seen just once. The sample was PBMCs, taken before TCRalphabeta/CD19-depleted stem cell transplant. The origin of the receptors is a child aged 2 to 15 with inherited bone marrow failure, due to receive a stem cell transplant. Each CDR3 is given with its conserved first and last residue. A D gene is named only where the DNA matches it firmly. Clone size is given for some rows only: seen once, a few or many times, or a class if the clone is expanded.

CSATPGLAGGTGELFF,TGCAGTGCGACCCCGGGACTAGCGGGAGGTACCGGGGAGCTGTTTTTT,TRBV20-1,many,TRBJ2-2,TRBD2
CASSFAGGGETQYF,TGTGCCAGCAGTTTCGCCGGAGGGGGAGAGACCCAGTACTTC,TRBV12-3/TRBV12-4,many,TRBJ2-5,NA
CASSSGQDWTEAFF,TGTGCCAGCAGCTCCGGACAGGATTGGACTGAAGCTTTCTTT,TRBV11-2,NA,TRBJ1-1,TRBD1
CASSFWVSKAGFGKQYF,TGTGCCAGCAGTTTCTGGGTATCAAAAGCGGGATTCGGGAAGCAGTACTTC,TRBV28,NA,TRBJ2-7,TRBD2
CSARDLGDRVGQPQHF,TGCAGTGCTAGAGATTTGGGGGACAGGGTAGGGCAGCCCCAGCATTTT,TRBV20-1,NA,TRBJ1-5,TRBD1
CASSPMTGGNEQFF,TGTGCCAGCAGCCCAATGACAGGGGGCAATGAGCAGTTCTTC,TRBV7-2,NA,TRBJ2-1,TRBD1
CASSPTLRLRSKGSYNEQFF,TGTGCCAGCAGCCCTACCCTAAGACTTAGGAGCAAAGGCTCCTACAATGAGCAGTTCTTC,TRBV12-3/TRBV12-4,few,TRBJ2-1,NA
CASSLQTRSSYNEQFF,TGTGCCAGCAGCCTACAGACGAGGAGCTCCTACAATGAGCAGTTCTTC,TRBV9,many,TRBJ2-1,NA
CASPNRETGELFF,TGTGCCAGCCCGAACAGGGAAACCGGGGAGCTGTTTTTT,TRBV28,NA,TRBJ2-2,NA
CASSAAPNSPLHF,TGTGCCAGCAGCGCGGCCCCTAATTCACCCCTCCACTTT,TRBV7-2,many,TRBJ1-6,NA
CASSQVGANSPLHF,TGTGCCAGCAGCCAGGTCGGGGCAAATTCACCCCTCCACTTT,TRBV11-2,many,TRBJ1-6,NA
CASSSLGLWEFF,TGTGCCAGCAGTTCTTTGGGGCTCTGGGAGTTCTTC,TRBV12-3/TRBV12-4,many,TRBJ2-1,NA
CASSFRTGANGYTF,TGTGCCAGCAGCTTCCGGACAGGGGCAAACGGCTACACCTTC,TRBV12-3/TRBV12-4,many,TRBJ1-2,TRBD1
CSAGSGKLSYEQYF,TGCAGTGCTGGTAGCGGGAAGCTCTCCTACGAGCAGTACTTC,TRBV20-1,many,TRBJ2-7,TRBD2
CASSQDLSAADYNEQFF,TGCGCCAGCAGCCAAGATTTGAGTGCAGCGGATTACAATGAGCAGTTCTTC,TRBV4-3,many,TRBJ2-1,NA
CASSLEASGVSYNEQFF,TGCGCCAGCAGCTTGGAAGCTAGCGGGGTATCCTACAATGAGCAGTTCTTC,TRBV5-1,many,TRBJ2-1,TRBD2
CSAGTGGYSGNTIYF,TGCAGTGCCGGAACGGGGGGTTACTCTGGAAACACCATATATTTT,TRBV20-1,many,TRBJ1-3,NA
CASSYSLSPYGYTF,TGTGCCAGCAGTTACTCGTTGTCACCCTATGGCTACACCTTC,TRBV6-5,many,TRBJ1-2,NA
CASSLSPHREGDYEQYF,TGTGCCAGCAGTTTATCCCCACACAGGGAAGGGGACTACGAGCAGTACTTC,TRBV27,few,TRBJ2-7,NA
CASSSSSGTTPYEQFF,TGTGCCAGCAGTTCCTCTAGCGGGACCACACCCTATGAGCAGTTCTTC,TRBV6-2/TRBV6-3,many,TRBJ2-1,TRBD2
CASSLSNHGYEQYF,TGTGCCAGCAGTTTATCAAACCACGGGTACGAGCAGTACTTC,TRBV27,many,TRBJ2-7,NA
CASRPGSGDTQYF,TGCGCCAGCAGGCCGGGTTCGGGAGATACGCAGTATTTT,TRBV5-1,NA,TRBJ2-3,NA
CAGGDQGNIQYF,TGTGCCGGGGGGGACCAGGGAAACATTCAGTACTTC,TRBV30,few,TRBJ2-4,TRBD2
CSARDWSSRAITDTQYF,TGCAGTGCTAGAGATTGGAGTAGCCGGGCCATTACAGATACGCAGTATTTT,TRBV20-1,few,TRBJ2-3,NA
CASSHGTSGHVTGELFF,TGTGCCAGCAGCCATGGGACTAGCGGTCACGTCACCGGGGAGCTGTTTTTT,TRBV11-2,many,TRBJ2-2,TRBD2
CASSLWAGGFDEQYF,TGTGCCAGCAGCTTATGGGCGGGAGGTTTCGACGAGCAGTACTTC,TRBV7-2,many,TRBJ2-7,TRBD2
CASSVGGGSYNEQFF,TGTGCCAGCAGCGTAGGGGGGGGCAGCTACAATGAGCAGTTCTTC,TRBV9,many,TRBJ2-1,NA
CSALPVSTDTQYF,TGCAGTGCCCTTCCGGTCTCCACAGATACGCAGTATTTT,TRBV20-1,many,TRBJ2-3,NA
CASSRSPLAGITDTQYF,TGTGCCAGTAGTAGGAGCCCTCTAGCGGGGATCACAGATACGCAGTATTTT,TRBV19,NA,TRBJ2-3,TRBD2
CSVGQGEDWGYTF,TGCAGCGTTGGACAGGGGGAAGATTGGGGCTACACCTTC,TRBV29-1,few,TRBJ1-2,TRBD1
CAWRDRVYEQYF,TGTGCCTGGAGGGACAGGGTCTACGAGCAGTACTTC,TRBV30,NA,TRBJ2-7,TRBD1
CASSQEPGLGSNEQFF,TGTGCCAGCAGCCAAGAGCCGGGACTCGGCTCCAATGAGCAGTTCTTC,TRBV3-1,NA,TRBJ2-1,NA
CASSSGLAGSTDTQYF,TGTGCCAGCAGCTCCGGACTAGCGGGGAGCACAGATACGCAGTATTTT,TRBV7-9,many,TRBJ2-3,TRBD2
CASSSSQNQPQHF,TGTGCCAGCAGTTCTTCCCAGAATCAGCCCCAGCATTTT,TRBV12-3/TRBV12-4,many,TRBJ1-5,NA
CASSPAESIYNEQFF,TGTGCCAGCAGCCCAGCGGAATCCATTTACAATGAGCAGTTCTTC,TRBV7-2,NA,TRBJ2-1,NA
CASSKIQGRNTEAFF,TGTGCCAGCAGCAAAATCCAGGGGAGGAACACTGAAGCTTTCTTT,TRBV27,many,TRBJ1-1,NA
CASRELEQFF,TGCGCCAGCCGGGAGCTTGAGCAGTTCTTC,TRBV5-1,many,TRBJ2-1,NA
CSARAPGTSYTGELFF,TGCAGTGCTAGGGCCCCCGGGACTAGTTACACCGGGGAGCTGTTTTTT,TRBV20-1,many,TRBJ2-2,TRBD2
CASSPGLARNEQFF,TGTGCCAGCAGCCCCGGACTAGCTAGGAATGAGCAGTTCTTC,TRBV5-6,NA,TRBJ2-1,TRBD2
CSVTLAGARKETQYF,TGCAGTGTCACCCTAGCGGGAGCTCGGAAAGAGACCCAGTACTTC,TRBV20-1,NA,TRBJ2-5,TRBD2
CASSPYQTGEQFF,TGTGCCAGCAGCCCCTACCAGACGGGTGAGCAGTTCTTC,TRBV11-2,many,TRBJ2-1,NA
CASSSPQGRPGDYYEQYF,TGTGCCAGCAGCTCCCCCCAGGGCAGACCGGGGGATTACTACGAGCAGTACTTC,TRBV11-2,many,TRBJ2-7,NA
CATSRDRRPGDEQYF,TGTGCCACCAGCAGAGATCGGAGGCCCGGGGACGAGCAGTACTTC,TRBV15,many,TRBJ2-7,NA
CASSDTSEPYEQYF,TGTGCCAGCAGTGACACTAGCGAACCTTACGAGCAGTACTTC,TRBV2,many,TRBJ2-7,TRBD2
CSAEADYSDTEAFF,TGCAGCGCGGAAGCGGATTACTCAGACACTGAAGCTTTCTTT,TRBV29-1,many,TRBJ1-1,NA
CASSLSRKGGMRNTEAFF,TGTGCCAGCAGTTTAAGCCGCAAGGGGGGAATGCGGAACACTGAAGCTTTCTTT,TRBV27,many,TRBJ1-1,NA
CASSPPGGDYEQYF,TGTGCCAGCAGCCCACCGGGAGGGGACTACGAGCAGTACTTC,TRBV7-9,once,TRBJ2-7,TRBD2
CASSYAAGGTDTQYF,TGTGCCAGCAGTTACGCGGCCGGAGGCACAGATACGCAGTATTTT,TRBV6-5,once,TRBJ2-3,NA
CASSPGQPIYEQYF,TGTGCCAGCAGCCCCGGACAACCGATCTACGAGCAGTACTTC,TRBV12-3/TRBV12-4,many,TRBJ2-7,NA
CAIGNAETQYF,TGTGCCATCGGAAATGCGGAGACCCAGTACTTC,TRBV10-3,many,TRBJ2-5,NA
CSARGARAKGGEKLFF,TGCAGTGCTAGAGGGGCCCGGGCGAAGGGTGGTGAAAAACTGTTTTTT,TRBV20-1,many,TRBJ1-4,NA
CASSRLFENIQYF,TGTGCCAGCAGTCGTTTATTCGAAAACATTCAGTACTTC,TRBV2,many,TRBJ2-4,NA
CASSQGDLSYEQYF,TGTGCCAGCAGCCAGGGGGACCTCTCCTACGAGCAGTACTTC,TRBV3-1,many,TRBJ2-7,NA
CSVVQGAGELFF,TGCAGCGTTGTTCAGGGGGCCGGGGAGCTGTTTTTT,TRBV29-1,many,TRBJ2-2,TRBD1
CASSQEPGLNYGYTF,TGTGCCAGCAGCCAAGAACCAGGATTAAACTATGGCTACACCTTC,TRBV4-2,many,TRBJ1-2,NA